Listed here is a single TCR beta chain. Its antigen is currently unknown. This specimen belongs to a study of blood T cells in healthy people across ages. Regarding the study as a whole: Both naive CD4+ cell counts and diversity were greater in long-lived donors than in aged donors.

Those donating, healthy Caucasian individuals from Russia, were aged 6 to 90. Per sample, at least 5.5 micrograms of total RNA were extracted. A J-beta primer mix and a sample-barcoded 5' primer were used in a second PCR of roughly 7 to 12 cycles. Each CDR3 protein gets one entry after TCRdb re-called the 5' RACE reads with MiXCR. Of 650,000 to 900,000 distinct CDR3 sequences listed, roughly 60% are singletons. Trimming removed 1 base from V and 3 bases from J; junction bases left unmatched: 3. The length of the CDR3 is 16 residues. From germline, CDR1 is MNHNS and CDR2 SASEGT. The chain uses TRBV6-1 and TRBJ2-1; 10 nucleotides align to TRBD1. The sequence came from a man aged 25-45 years in good health. Sequencing used blood. The CDR3 DNA reads TGTGCCAGCAGTGAAGAGGGACAGGGGAACTACAATGAGCAGTTCTTC. Its protein is CASSEEGQGNYNEQFF.